Listed here are 20 T cell receptor beta chains from one sample, sequenced in a study of T cells after posttransplantation cyclophosphamide. The data were produced by immunoSEQ multiplex PCR, yet TCRdb's version contains in-frame clones alone and is incomplete. Here the sample spans over 3,000 clones, more than 65% being singletons. Busulfan-fludarabine conditioning, marrow transplant, and cyclophosphamide on days +3 and +4 were administered. The sequences come from CD8+ T cells sorted from PBMCs, collected 1,000 to 1,200 days after allogeneic stem cell transplant with posttransplant cyclophosphamide. These receptors all come from a female patient aged 40 to 55 who received an allogeneic stem cell transplant from a related donor, was CMV-positive, and had no GVHD. A share of the T cells may be of graft donor origin.

The chain carries TRBV9 and TRBJ2-7, with D possibly TRBD1 on 5 matching bases. Germline V gene lookup returns CDR1 SGDLS and CDR2 YYNGEE. The CDR3 is 15 amino acids. Between the trimmed V and J ends, which lost 9 bases and 4 bases, there was a span of 23 bases. The CDR3 sequence: CAIIFKQETAYEQYF. CDR3 DNA sequence: TGTGCCATTATTTTCAAACAGGAGACGGCATACGAGCAGTACTTC.

The V call is TRBV7-2, the J call TRBJ2-3; 8 bases map to TRBD2. Germline V gene data show CDR1 as SGHTA and CDR2 as FQGNSA. J was trimmed by 2 bases and V by 1 base; bases with no gene match: 8. The CDR3 is 17 residues long. The CDR3 region is CASSLVGLAGNTDTQYF. CDR3 bases: TGTGCCAGCAGCTTAGTGGGTTTAGCGGGGAACACAGATACGCAGTATTTT.

The V call is TRBV4-1, the J call TRBJ2-7; 8 bases line up with TRBD1. Trimming removed 8 bases from V and 5 bases from J; junction bases left unmatched: 5. The CDR3 has 12 amino acids. Looked up from germline, CDR1 is MGHRA and CDR2 is YSYEKL. This chain's CDR3 is CASGQGWDEQYF. CDR3 in DNA: TGCGCCAGCGGACAGGGCTGGGACGAGCAGTACTTC.

The V and J genes are TRBV19 and TRBJ1-5; no reliable D call. Germline V gene data show CDR1 as LNHDA and CDR2 as SQIVND (reference sequence). This CDR3 has 13 amino acids. V was pared by 3 bases and J by 6 bases, with 9 bases between. The CDR3 DNA sequence: TGTGCCAGTAGTATCCGGGTAGGTCAGCCCCAGCATTTT. Translated: CASSIRVGQPQHF.

The chain couples TRBV2 to TRBJ1-6; weak D call: TRBD1 (5 bases). Germline CDR1 and CDR2: SNHLY and FYNNEI. The V and J ends lost 1 base and 11 bases respectively, with 12 bases between them. This CDR3 is 14 amino acids long. In nucleotides, the CDR3 is TGTGCCAGCAGTGAAGGCAGGGTGGCCCCACCCCTCCACTTT. It specifies CASSEGRVAPPLHF.

This clone counts as medium-sized (0.01 to 0.1%). The gene calls are TRBV5-6 and TRBJ2-1; 12 nucleotides align to TRBD2. V lost 4 bases, J lost 5 bases, and 7 bases stayed unmatched. CDR3 size: 16 residues. From germline, CDR1 is SGHDT and CDR2 YYEEEE. CDR3 sequence (DNA): TGTGCCAGCAGCCCTGAACTAGCGGGGGGCCACAATGAGCAGTTCTTC. Protein sequence: CASSPELAGGHNEQFF.

This clone was detected once. The V call is TRBV7-8, the J call TRBJ2-3; the D gene is possibly TRBD2 (6 bases). Trimming removed 3 bases from V and 3 bases from J, with 10 bases in between. CDR1 is SGHVS, CDR2 FQNEAQ, per germline. This CDR3 comprises 14 residues. CDR3 in DNA: TGTGCCAGCAGCTTGGTAGCGGAGACAGATACGCAGTATTTT. Its protein product is CASSLVAETDTQYF.

In its sample, this clone was seen a few times. This sample includes further DNA sequences coding for the same CDR3. The chain couples TRBV9 to TRBJ2-7; 8 positions match TRBD1. V was pared by 8 bases and J by 2 bases, with 12 bases of the junction left unmatched. This CDR3 has 15 residues. Germline loops: CDR1 SGDLS, CDR2 YYNGEE. CDR3 in amino acids: CASCIRQGTAYEQYF. The CDR3 DNA reads TGTGCCAGTTGTATCAGACAGGGGACGGCCTACGAGCAGTACTTC.

In regard to this clone: This sample includes further DNA sequences coding for the same CDR3. This chain connects TRBV9 to TRBJ2-7; perhaps TRBD1 as D (5 bases). In germline, CDR1 is SGDLS, CDR2 YYNGEE. CDR3 size: 15 residues. V was trimmed by 8 bases and J by 2 bases, leaving 20 bases between them. The CDR3 protein is CASFFRQRTAYEQYF. The CDR3 bases are TGTGCCAGTTTTTTCAGACAGAGGACGGCCTACGAGCAGTACTTC. Looking up the rest from reference TRBV9 and TRBJ2-7 gives the full variable domain: DSGVTQTPKHLITATGQRVTLRCSPRSGDLSVYWYQQSLDQGLQFLIQYYNGEERAKGNILERFSAQQFPDLHSELNLSSLELGDSALYFCASFFRQRTAYEQYFGPGTRLTVT.

This clone was counted a few times. The same CDR3 also results from other DNA sequences found in this sample. The rearrangement links TRBV27 to TRBJ2-7; TRBD1 might be the D (6 bases). The CDR3 sequence is 13 residues long. The ends were cut back, 4 bases at V and 1 base at J, with 8 bases in the middle. CDR1 is MNHEY and CDR2 is SMNVEV in the germline V gene (reference sequence). The CDR3 loop reads CASSSGTSYEQYF. CDR3 bases: TGTGCCAGCAGTTCAGGGACATCCTACGAGCAGTACTTC.

The chain links TRBV27 to TRBJ2-5; D remains unclear. There are 14 residues in the CDR3. Trimming shortened V by 4 bases and J by 2 bases, and 11 bases separated the two germline ends. Germline V lookup: CDR1 MNHEY, CDR2 SMNVEV (reference sequence). CDR3 nucleotide sequence: TGTGCCAGCAGTTCCTTAGACTTGCAAGAGACCCAGTACTTC. It encodes CASSSLDLQETQYF.

A remark on this clone: At the DNA level, this CDR3 is encoded by other sequences in the same sample as well. This chain uses TRBV9 with TRBJ2-7, with 8 nucleotides matching TRBD1. The V and J ends lost 5 bases and 4 bases, in that order; junction bases with no gene match: 11. The CDR3 extends over 15 amino acids. Germline V gene data show CDR1 as SGDLS and CDR2 as YYNGEE. CDR3: CASSFRQGTAYEQYF. The CDR3 coding sequence is TGTGCCAGCAGTTTCAGACAGGGGACGGCATACGAGCAGTACTTC.

This clone turned up a few times. The rearrangement links TRBV27 to TRBJ1-5, with D maybe TRBD1 (6 bases). The CDR3 runs to 15 residues. The ends were cut back, 2 bases at V and 0 bases at J, with 8 bases in the middle. Germline V gene lookup returns CDR1 MNHEY and CDR2 SMNVEV (reference sequence). In nucleotides, the CDR3 is TGTGCCAGCAGTTTAAGCAGGGGTAGCAATCAGCCCCAGCATTTT. It yields the protein CASSLSRGSNQPQHF.

With respect to this clone: Additional DNA sequences in this sample encode the identical CDR3. The rearrangement joins TRBV25-1 to TRBJ1-1; 10 bases align to TRBD1. J lost 6 bases, V lost 3 bases, and 7 bases had no gene match. The germline CDR1 and CDR2 sequences are MGHDK and SYGVNS. The CDR3 runs 15 residues. The DNA of the CDR3 is TGTGCCAGCAGTGAGGGACAGGGGTCGTTCGCTGAAGCTTTCTTT. It specifies CASSEGQGSFAEAFF.

This chain connects TRBV7-6 to TRBJ1-4, with 7 bases fitting TRBD1. V shed 4 bases, J shed 6 bases, and the junction held 5 bases outside the gene matches. Germline V CDR1 and CDR2: SGHVS, FNYEAQ. The CDR3 has 14 amino acids. CDR3 sequence reads: CASSSQGRDEKLFF. The CDR3 region has the DNA TGTGCCAGCAGCTCACAGGGGCGCGATGAAAAACTGTTTTTT.

This clone was observed a few times. The rearrangement links TRBV19 to TRBJ2-7, with a possible D match to TRBD1 (5 bases). The CDR3 covers 15 residues. Germline values: CDR1 LNHDA, CDR2 SQIVND (reference sequence). Trimming took 3 bases from V and 0 from J, leaving 12 bases between them. CDR3: CASSMSGFSSYEQYF. DNA for the CDR3: TGTGCCAGTAGTATGTCAGGGTTCAGCTCCTACGAGCAGTACTTC.

This clone was detected only once. This chain uses TRBV5-5 with TRBJ1-5; D is possibly TRBD1 (6 bases). This CDR3 has 15 amino acids. With 4 bases removed from V and 7 bases from J, the gap between germline ends came to 18 bases. The germline V gene encodes CDR1 SGHKS and CDR2 YYEKEE (reference sequence). CDR3 amino acids: CASSPRDTGRQPQHF. The CDR3 DNA reads TGTGCCAGCAGCCCTCGGGACACCGGGCGGCAGCCCCAGCATTTT.

The count of this clone is one. The same CDR3 also results from other DNA sequences found in this sample. The chain joins TRBV9 to TRBJ2-7; 7 bases match TRBD1. Unmatched junction bases numbered 13, after V lost 8 bases and J lost 2 bases. The CDR3 has 15 amino acids. CDR1 is SGDLS, CDR2 YYNGEE, per germline. The chain's CDR3 is CASIIKQGTAYEQYF. CDR3 nucleotides: TGTGCCAGTATTATCAAACAGGGGACGGCCTACGAGCAGTACTTC.

This clone has a single count. Additional DNA sequences in this sample encode the identical CDR3. The chain is built from TRBV9 and TRBJ2-7; D is uncertain. In germline, CDR1 is SGDLS, CDR2 YYNGEE. The CDR3 covers 15 residues. Trimming took off 5 bases at V and 2 bases at J, with 17 bases between the two ends. The CDR3 loop is CASSIKQKTAYEQYF. CDR3 nucleotides: TGTGCCAGCAGTATCAAACAGAAGACGGCCTACGAGCAGTACTTC. Drawing the rest from reference TRBV9 and TRBJ2-7, the complete variable domain is DSGVTQTPKHLITATGQRVTLRCSPRSGDLSVYWYQQSLDQGLQFLIQYYNGEERAKGNILERFSAQQFPDLHSELNLSSLELGDSALYFCASSIKQKTAYEQYFGPGTRLTVT.

The rearrangement joins TRBV4-1 to TRBJ2-7, with 12 bases identical to TRBD2. CDR3 size: 16 residues. Germline V lookup: CDR1 MGHRA, CDR2 YSYEKL. J gave up 0 bases and V 3 bases, and 3 bases lay outside the gene matches. The CDR3 DNA sequence: TGCGCCAGCAGCCAGGGGACTAGCGGGTACTCCTACGAGCAGTACTTC. It codes for CASSQGTSGYSYEQYF.